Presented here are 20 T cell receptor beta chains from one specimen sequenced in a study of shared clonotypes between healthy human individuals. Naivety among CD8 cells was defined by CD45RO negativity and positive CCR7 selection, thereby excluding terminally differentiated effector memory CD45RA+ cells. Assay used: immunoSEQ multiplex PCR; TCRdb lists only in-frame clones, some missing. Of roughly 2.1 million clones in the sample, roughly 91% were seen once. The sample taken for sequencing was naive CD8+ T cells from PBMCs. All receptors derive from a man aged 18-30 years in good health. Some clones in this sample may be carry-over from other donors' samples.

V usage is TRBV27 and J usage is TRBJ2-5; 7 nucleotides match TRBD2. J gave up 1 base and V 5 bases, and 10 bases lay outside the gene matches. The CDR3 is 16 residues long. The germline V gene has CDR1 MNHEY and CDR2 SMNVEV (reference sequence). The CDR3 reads CASSPLGGRVQETQYF. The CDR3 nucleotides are TGTGCCAGCAGTCCGCTTGGAGGGAGGGTCCAAGAGACCCAGTACTTC.

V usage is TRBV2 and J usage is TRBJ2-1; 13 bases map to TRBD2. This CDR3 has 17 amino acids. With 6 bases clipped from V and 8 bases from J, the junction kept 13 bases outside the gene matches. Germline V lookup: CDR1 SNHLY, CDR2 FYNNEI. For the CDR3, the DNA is TGTGCCAGCAGCGACGCGCCCGGACTAGCGGGAGTCTATGAGCAGTTCTTC. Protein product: CASSDAPGLAGVYEQFF.

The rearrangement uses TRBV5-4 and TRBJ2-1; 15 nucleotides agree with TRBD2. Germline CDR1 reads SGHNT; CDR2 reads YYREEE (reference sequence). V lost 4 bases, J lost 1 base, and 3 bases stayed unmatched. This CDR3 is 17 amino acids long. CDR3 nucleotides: TGTGCCAGCAGCGGAGGACTAGCGGGAGGGTCCTACAATGAGCAGTTCTTC. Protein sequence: CASSGGLAGGSYNEQFF.

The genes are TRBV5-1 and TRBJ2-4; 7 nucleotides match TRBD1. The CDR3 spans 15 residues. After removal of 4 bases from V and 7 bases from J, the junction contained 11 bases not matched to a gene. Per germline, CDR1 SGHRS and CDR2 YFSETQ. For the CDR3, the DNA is TGCGCCAGCAGCATTAGTCGGGACAGCAACAACATTCAGTACTTC. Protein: CASSISRDSNNIQYF.

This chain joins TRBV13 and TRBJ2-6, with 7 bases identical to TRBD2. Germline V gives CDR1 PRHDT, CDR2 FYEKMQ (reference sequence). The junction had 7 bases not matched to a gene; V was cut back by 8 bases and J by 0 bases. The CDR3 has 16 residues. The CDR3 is CASSAGRGSGANVLTF. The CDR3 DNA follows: TGTGCCAGCTCAGCGGGACGTGGCTCTGGGGCCAACGTCCTGACTTTC.

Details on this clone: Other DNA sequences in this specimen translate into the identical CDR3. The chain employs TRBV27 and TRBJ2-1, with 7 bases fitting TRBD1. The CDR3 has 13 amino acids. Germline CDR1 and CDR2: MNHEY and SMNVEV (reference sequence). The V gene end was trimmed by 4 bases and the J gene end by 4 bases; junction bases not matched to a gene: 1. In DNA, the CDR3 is TGTGCCAGCAGTTGGGACAGTTACAATGAGCAGTTCTTC. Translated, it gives CASSWDSYNEQFF.

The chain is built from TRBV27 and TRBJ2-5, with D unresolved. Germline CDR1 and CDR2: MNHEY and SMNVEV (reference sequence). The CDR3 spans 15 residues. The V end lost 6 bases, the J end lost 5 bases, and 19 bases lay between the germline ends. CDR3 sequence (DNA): TGTGCCAGCAGCCCTATGCGCCCCCACCGGGAGACCCAGTACTTC. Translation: CASSPMRPHRETQYF.

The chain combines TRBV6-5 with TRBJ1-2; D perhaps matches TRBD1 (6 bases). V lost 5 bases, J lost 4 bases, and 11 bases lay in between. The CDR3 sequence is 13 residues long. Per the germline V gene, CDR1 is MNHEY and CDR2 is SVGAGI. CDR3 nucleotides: TGTGCCAGCAGTAATGGACAGCTCTATGGCTACACCTTC. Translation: CASSNGQLYGYTF.

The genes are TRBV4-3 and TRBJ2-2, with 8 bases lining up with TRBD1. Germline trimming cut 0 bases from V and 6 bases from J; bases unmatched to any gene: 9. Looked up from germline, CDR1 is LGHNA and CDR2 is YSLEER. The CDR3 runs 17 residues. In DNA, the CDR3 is TGCGCCAGCAGCCAAGATCTTGAGACAGGGGCCTCCGGGGAGCTGTTTTTT. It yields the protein CASSQDLETGASGELFF.

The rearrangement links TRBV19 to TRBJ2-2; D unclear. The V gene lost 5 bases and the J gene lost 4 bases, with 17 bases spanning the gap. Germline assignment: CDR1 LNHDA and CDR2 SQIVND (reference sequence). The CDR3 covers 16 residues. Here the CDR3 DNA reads TGTGCCAGTAGTTCCGGACCCCCCATCAGCACCGGGGAGCTGTTTTTT. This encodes CASSSGPPISTGELFF.

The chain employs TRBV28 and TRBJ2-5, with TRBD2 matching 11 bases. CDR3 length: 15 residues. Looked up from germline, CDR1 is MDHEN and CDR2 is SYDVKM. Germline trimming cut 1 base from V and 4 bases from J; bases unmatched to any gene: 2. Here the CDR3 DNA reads TGTGCCAGCAGTTTATCCGGGACTAGCGGAGAGACCCAGTACTTC. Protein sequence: CASSLSGTSGETQYF.

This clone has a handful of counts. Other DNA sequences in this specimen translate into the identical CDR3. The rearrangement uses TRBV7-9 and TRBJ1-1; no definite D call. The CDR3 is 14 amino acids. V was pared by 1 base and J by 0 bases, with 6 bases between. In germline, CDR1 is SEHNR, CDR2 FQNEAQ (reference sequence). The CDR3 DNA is TGTGCCAGCAGCTTAGTTGCGGTGAACACTGAAGCTTTCTTT. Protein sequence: CASSLVAVNTEAFF.

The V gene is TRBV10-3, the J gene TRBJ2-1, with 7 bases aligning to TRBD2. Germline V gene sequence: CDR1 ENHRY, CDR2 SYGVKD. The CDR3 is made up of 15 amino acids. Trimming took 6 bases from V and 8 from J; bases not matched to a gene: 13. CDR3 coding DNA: TGTGCCATCAGAGCCGCGGCGGGAGAGAACGATGAGCAGTTCTTC. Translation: CAIRAAAGENDEQFF.

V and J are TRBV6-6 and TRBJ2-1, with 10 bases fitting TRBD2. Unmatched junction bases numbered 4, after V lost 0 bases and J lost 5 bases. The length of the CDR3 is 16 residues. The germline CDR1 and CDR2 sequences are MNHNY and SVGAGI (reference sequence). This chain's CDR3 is CASSYSSTSGNNEQFF. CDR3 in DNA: TGTGCCAGCAGTTACTCGAGTACTAGCGGGAACAATGAGCAGTTCTTC.

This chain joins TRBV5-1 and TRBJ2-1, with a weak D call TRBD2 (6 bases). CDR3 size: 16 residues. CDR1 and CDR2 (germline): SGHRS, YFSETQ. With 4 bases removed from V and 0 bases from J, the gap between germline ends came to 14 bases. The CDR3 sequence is CASSGPAGTSYNEQFF. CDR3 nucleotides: TGCGCCAGCAGCGGTCCTGCGGGGACCTCCTACAATGAGCAGTTCTTC. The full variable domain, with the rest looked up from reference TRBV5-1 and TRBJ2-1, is KAGVTQTPRYLIKTRGQQVTLSCSPISGHRSVSWYQQTPGQGLQFLFEYFSETQRNKGNFPGRFSGRQFSNSRSEMNVSTLELGDSALYLCASSGPAGTSYNEQFFGPGTRLTVL.

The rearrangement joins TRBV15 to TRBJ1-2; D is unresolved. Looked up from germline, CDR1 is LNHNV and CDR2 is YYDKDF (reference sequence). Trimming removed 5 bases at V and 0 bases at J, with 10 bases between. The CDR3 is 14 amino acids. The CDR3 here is CATSARLANYGYTF. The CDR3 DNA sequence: TGTGCCACCAGCGCCCGGTTAGCTAACTATGGCTACACCTTC.

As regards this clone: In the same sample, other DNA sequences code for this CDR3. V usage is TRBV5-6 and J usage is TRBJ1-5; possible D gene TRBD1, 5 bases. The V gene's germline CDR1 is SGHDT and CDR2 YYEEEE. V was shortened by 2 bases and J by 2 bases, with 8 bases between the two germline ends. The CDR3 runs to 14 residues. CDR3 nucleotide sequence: TGTGCCAGCAGCTTTATGACAGGCAATCAGCCCCAGCATTTT. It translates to CASSFMTGNQPQHF.

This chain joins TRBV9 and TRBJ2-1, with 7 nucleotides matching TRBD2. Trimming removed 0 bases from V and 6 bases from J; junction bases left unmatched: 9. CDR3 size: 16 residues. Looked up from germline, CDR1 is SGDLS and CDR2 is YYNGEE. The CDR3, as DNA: TGTGCCAGCAGCGTAGCTACCGGGAGCGGGGCCAATGAGCAGTTCTTC. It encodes CASSVATGSGANEQFF.

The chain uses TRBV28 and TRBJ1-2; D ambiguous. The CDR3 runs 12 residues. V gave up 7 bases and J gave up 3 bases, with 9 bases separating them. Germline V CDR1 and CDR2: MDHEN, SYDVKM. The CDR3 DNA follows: TGTGCCAGCATGGGGTGGGACTATGGCTACACCTTC. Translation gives CASMGWDYGYTF.

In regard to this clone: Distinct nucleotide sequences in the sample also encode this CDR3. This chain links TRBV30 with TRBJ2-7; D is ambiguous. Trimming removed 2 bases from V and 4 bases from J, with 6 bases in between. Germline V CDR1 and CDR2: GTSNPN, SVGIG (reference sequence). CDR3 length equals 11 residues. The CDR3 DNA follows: TGTGCCTGGAGTCTGTCATACGAGCAGTACTTC. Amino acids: CAWSLSYEQYF.